The clone carrying this TCR beta chain was observed a few times. The sample belongs to a study of cytomegalovirus exposure and HLA in healthy donors. This CDR3 comprises 15 residues. CDR1 and CDR2 (germline): SGHNT, YYREEE (reference sequence). J gave up 5 bases and V 2 bases, and 7 bases lay outside the gene matches. PCR amplification relied on 60 Vbeta primers (plus 13 Jbeta primers). Sequencing used immunoSEQ multiplex PCR; TCRdb keeps in-frame clones, though not all of them. This table holds some 120,000 clones, 55% to 75% found once. The chain uses TRBV5-4 and TRBJ2-1, with 7 bases matching TRBD2. The sample taken for sequencing was PBMCs. This TCR derives from a man aged 25 to 45 in good health and CMV-seropositive. Here the CDR3 DNA reads TGTGCCAGCAGCTTAGCTGGACTAGGACACAATGAGCAGTTCTTC. Protein sequence: CASSLAGLGHNEQFF.